This T cell receptor beta chain was profiled in a study of CD8 T cells in ankylosing spondylitis. The study's findings and limits: Existing reports had already noted some motif variants in reactive arthritis synovial fluid and blood. It was reported that disease-linked clones were significantly enriched in matched ankylosing spondylitis synovial fluid. Ankylosing spondylitis blood appeared to carry a characteristic TCR beta motif of several highly homologous variants.

Researchers built TCR beta libraries using quantitative 5'-RACE with molecular barcodes. MiXCR, run by TCRdb on the 5' RACE reads, gives a single entry per CDR3 protein. Of 700,000 to 1,000,000 distinct CDR3 sequences in the sample, 10% to 15% were seen once. This clonotype was recorded many times. The antigen is unknown. The CDR3 totals 14 residues. From germline, CDR1 is DFQATT and CDR2 SNEGSKA (reference sequence). V dropped 0 bases and J dropped 4 bases, with 9 bases sitting between them. The source is a male donor with ankylosing spondylitis. The source material was blood, either unsorted or a sorted T cell fraction (not recorded which). This chain joins TRBV20-1 and TRBJ2-2, with D unresolved. As DNA, the CDR3 is TGCAGTGCTAGAGATCTCACGGCCACCGGGGAGCTGTTTTTT. Translating gives CSARDLTATGELFF.